This TCR beta chain came from a study of T cell repertoires in cytomegalovirus infection. Background on the study: CMV infection and matching HLA type were both indicated by public TCR beta signatures. Study-wide points: What dominated the ex vivo response were HLA-C-restricted CMV-specific TCR beta clonotypes. Cumulative public TCR beta family frequency identified CMV carriers with the relevant HLA.

The length of the CDR3 is 15 residues. V was trimmed by 0 bases and J by 4 bases, leaving 12 bases between them. Germline V lookup: CDR1 MGHRA, CDR2 YSYEKL. The sample holds a few counts of this clonotype. Its cognate antigen is unknown. MiXCR, applied by TCRdb to the reads, yields one record per CDR3 protein. The table includes over 100,000 distinct CDR3 sequences, 10% detected once. The chain joins TRBV4-1 to TRBJ1-1; no clear D gene. This TCR came from a human donor in good health (CMV status not recorded). Some clones in this sample may be carry-over from other donors' samples. Sequencing used PBMCs, sequenced either directly or after in vitro stimulation (not recorded which). CDR3: CASSQESRRVTEAFF. DNA for the CDR3: TGCGCCAGCAGCCAAGAATCCAGACGGGTCACTGAAGCTTTCTTT.